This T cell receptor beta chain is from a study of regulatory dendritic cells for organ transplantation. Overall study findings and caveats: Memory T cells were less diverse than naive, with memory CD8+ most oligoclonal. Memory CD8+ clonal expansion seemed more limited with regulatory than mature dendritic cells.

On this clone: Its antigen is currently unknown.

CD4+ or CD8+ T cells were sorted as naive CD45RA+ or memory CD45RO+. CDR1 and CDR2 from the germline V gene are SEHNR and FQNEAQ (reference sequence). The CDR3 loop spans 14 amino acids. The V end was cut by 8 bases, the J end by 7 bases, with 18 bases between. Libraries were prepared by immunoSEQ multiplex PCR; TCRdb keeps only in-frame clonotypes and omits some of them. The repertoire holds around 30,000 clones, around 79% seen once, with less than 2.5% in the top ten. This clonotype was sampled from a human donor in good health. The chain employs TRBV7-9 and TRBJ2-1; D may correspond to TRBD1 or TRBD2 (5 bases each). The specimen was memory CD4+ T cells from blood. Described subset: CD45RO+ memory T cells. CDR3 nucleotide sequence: TGTGCCAGCGGAAGATCCGGGACCACGAATGAGCAGTTCTTC. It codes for CASGRSGTTNEQFF. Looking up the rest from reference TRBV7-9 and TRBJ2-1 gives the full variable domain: DTGVSQNPRHKITKRGQNVTFRCDPISEHNRLYWYRQTLGQGPEFLTYFQNEAQLEKSRLLSDRFSAERPKGSFSTLEIQRTEQGDSAMYLCASGRSGTTNEQFFGPGTRLTVL.